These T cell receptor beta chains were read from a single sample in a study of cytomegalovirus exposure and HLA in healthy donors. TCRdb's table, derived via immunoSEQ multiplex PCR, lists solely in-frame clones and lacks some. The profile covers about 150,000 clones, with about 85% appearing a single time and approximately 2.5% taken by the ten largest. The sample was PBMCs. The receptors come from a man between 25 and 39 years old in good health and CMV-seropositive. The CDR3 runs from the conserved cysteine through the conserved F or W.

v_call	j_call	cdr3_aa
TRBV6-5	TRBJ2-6	CASSRGGGGANVLTF
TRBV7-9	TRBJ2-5	CASSLHGGETQYF
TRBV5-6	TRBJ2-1	CASIVLAGGWNEQFF
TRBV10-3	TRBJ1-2	CAISGGPTNYGYTF
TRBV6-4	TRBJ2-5	CASSRSAQETQYF
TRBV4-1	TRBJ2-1	CASSQARTSGIGRGNEQFF
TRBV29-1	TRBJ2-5	CSVSQAGETQYF
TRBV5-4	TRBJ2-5	CASSTRQGHGQETQYF
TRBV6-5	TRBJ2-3	CASSYERPPVDTQYF
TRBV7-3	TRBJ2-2	CASSPTAGVLTGELFF
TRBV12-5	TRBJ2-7	CASGPGDYEQYF
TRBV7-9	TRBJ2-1	CASSLAGASYNEQFF
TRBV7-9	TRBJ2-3	CASSLAGGTDTQYF
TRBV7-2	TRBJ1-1	CASSLNRGRGTEAFF
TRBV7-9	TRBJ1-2	CASSLDRVYGYTF
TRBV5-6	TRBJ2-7	CASSAFSGTSSYEQYF